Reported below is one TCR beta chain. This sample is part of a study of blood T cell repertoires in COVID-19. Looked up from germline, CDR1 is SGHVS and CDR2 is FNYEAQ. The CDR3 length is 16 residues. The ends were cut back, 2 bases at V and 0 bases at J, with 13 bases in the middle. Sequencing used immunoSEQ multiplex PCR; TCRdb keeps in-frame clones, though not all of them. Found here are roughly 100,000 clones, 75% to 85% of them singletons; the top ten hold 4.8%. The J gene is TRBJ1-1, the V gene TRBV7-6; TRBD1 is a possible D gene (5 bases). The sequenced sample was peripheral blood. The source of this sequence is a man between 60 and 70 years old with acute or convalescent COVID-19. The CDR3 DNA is TGTGCCAGCAGCTTAATGGGGGAGGGTATGAACACTGAAGCTTTCTTT. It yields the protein CASSLMGEGMNTEAFF.